The clone carrying this T cell receptor (beta chain) was detected only once. In the source study's methods: Estimation of nucleated cell counts was performed using reference gene primer amplification. Measured with immunoSEQ multiplex PCR; TCRdb has only the in-frame clones, and not every one. V and J calls and clone size are those listed in that table; D and trimming were worked out from the DNA. The data contain under 450,000 clones, about four fifths of them singletons. Individuals drawn from 24 US areas were about 18 to 95 years old. Before being deemed recovered, Cohort 3 donors had two negative PCRs, clearance, or symptom resolution. The data were taken from a study of blood T cell repertoires in COVID-19. Study-level background: Sites across the United States, Italy and Spain contributed samples from acute and convalescent COVID-19.

The CDR3 runs to 14 residues. Per the germline V gene, CDR1 is SGHDN and CDR2 is FVKESK. The ends were cut back, 1 base at V and 3 bases at J, with 10 bases in the middle. The TCR comes from a woman aged 45-59 years who had recovered from COVID-19. The rearrangement uses TRBV14 and TRBJ2-7; no clear D. What was sequenced was PBMCs or T cells enriched from blood (not recorded which). CDR3 loop: CASSQVGSIYEQYF. For the CDR3, the DNA is TGTGCCAGCAGCCAAGTGGGCAGCATCTACGAGCAGTACTTC.